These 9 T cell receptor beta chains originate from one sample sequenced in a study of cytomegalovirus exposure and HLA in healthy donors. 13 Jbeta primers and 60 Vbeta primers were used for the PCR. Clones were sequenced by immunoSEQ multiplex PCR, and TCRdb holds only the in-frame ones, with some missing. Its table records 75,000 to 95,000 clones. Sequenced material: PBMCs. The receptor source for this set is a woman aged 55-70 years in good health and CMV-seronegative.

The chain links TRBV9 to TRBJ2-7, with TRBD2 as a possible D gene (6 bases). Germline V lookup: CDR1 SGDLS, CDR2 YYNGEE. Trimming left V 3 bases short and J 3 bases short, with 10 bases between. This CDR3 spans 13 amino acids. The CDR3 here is CASSGDLGYEQYF. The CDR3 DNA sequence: TGTGCCAGCAGCGGGGACTTAGGCTACGAGCAGTACTTC.

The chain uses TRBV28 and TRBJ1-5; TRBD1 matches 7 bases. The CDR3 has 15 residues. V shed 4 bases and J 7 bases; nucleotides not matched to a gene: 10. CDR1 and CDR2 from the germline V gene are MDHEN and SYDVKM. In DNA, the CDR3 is TGTGCCAGCAGTTCAGGGGGAGTCGGAGCACAGCCCCAGCATTTT. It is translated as CASSSGGVGAQPQHF.

CDR3 nucleotides: TGTGCCAGCAGCTTGGGCACAGGGGGCGTAGATACGCAGTATTTT. Translated: CASSLGTGGVDTQYF. This sequence joins TRBV7-2 and TRBJ2-3, with TRBD1 matching 9 bases. The CDR3 runs to 15 residues. The germline CDR1 and CDR2 sequences are SGHTA and FQGNSA. With 3 bases clipped from V and 5 bases from J, the junction kept 6 bases outside the gene matches.

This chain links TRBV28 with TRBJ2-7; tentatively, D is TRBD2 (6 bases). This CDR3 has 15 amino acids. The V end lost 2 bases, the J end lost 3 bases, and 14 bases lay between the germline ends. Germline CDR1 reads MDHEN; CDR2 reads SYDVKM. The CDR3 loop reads CASSLGTPFSYEQYF. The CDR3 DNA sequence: TGTGCCAGCAGTTTAGGGACTCCATTTAGCTACGAGCAGTACTTC. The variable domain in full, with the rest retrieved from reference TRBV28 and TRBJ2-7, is DVKVTQSSRYLVKRTGEKVFLECVQDMDHENMFWYRQDPGLGLRLIYFSYDVKMKEKGDIPEGYSVSREKKERFSLILESASTNQTSMYLCASSLGTPFSYEQYFGPGTRLTVT.

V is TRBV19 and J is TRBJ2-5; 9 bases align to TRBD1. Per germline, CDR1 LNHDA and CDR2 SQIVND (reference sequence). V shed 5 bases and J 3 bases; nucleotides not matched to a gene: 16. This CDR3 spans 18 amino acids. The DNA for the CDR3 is TGTGCCAGTAGTGGAGAGGGACAGGGTCGGATAGTGGAAGAGACCCAGTACTTC. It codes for CASSGEGQGRIVEETQYF.

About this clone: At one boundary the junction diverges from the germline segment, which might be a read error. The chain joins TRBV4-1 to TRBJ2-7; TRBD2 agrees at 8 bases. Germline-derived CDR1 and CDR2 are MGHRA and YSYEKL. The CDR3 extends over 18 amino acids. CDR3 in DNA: TGCGCCGGCAGCCAAGATCTCAGCTTCGGGACTAGGCAATACGAGCAGTACTTC. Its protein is CAGSQDLSFGTRQYEQYF.

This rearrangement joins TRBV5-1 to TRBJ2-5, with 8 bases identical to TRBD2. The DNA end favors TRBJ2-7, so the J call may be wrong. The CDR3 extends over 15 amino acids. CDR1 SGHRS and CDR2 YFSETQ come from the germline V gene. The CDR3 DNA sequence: TGCGCCAGCAGCTGGGGGGCGGGAGGCTCCTACGAGCAGTACTTC. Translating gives CASSWGAGGSYEQYF.

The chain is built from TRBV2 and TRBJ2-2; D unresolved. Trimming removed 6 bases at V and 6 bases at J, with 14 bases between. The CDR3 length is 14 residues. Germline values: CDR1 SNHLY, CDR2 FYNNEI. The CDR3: CASSPRPEPGELFF. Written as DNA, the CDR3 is TGTGCCAGCAGCCCGAGGCCAGAGCCCGGGGAGCTGTTTTTT.

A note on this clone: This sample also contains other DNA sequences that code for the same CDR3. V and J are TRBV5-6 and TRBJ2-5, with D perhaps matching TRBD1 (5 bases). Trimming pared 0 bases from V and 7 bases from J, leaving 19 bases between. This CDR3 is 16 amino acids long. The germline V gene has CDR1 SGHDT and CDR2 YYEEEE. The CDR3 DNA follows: TGTGCCAGCAGCTTGGCGGCTAGTGGGTGGGGCCCGACCCAGTACTTC. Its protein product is CASSLAASGWGPTQYF.